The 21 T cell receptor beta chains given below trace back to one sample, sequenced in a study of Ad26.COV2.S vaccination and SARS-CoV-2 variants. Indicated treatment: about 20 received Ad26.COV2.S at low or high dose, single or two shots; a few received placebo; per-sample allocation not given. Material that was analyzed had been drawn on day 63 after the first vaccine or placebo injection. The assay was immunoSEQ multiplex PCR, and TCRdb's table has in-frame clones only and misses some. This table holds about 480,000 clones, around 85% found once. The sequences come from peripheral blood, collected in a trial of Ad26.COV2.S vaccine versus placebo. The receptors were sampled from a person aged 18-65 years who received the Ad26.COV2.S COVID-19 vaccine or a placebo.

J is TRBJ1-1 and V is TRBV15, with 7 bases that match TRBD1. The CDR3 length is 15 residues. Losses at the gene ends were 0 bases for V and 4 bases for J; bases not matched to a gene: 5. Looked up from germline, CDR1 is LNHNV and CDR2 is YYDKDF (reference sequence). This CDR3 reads CATSRDQTGLTEAFF. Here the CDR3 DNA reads TGTGCCACCAGCAGAGACCAGACAGGGCTCACTGAAGCTTTCTTT.

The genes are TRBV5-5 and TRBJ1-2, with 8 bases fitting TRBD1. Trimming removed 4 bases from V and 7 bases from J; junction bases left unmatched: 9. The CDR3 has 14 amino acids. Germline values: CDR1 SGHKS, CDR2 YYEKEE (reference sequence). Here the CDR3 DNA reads TGTGCCAGCAGCCCGCCTGACAGGGGACCTGGCTACACCTTC. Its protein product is CASSPPDRGPGYTF.

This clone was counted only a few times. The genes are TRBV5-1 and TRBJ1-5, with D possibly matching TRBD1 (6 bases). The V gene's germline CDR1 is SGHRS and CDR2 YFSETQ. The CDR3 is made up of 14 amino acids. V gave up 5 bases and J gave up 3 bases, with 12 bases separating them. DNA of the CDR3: TGCGCCAGCAGTAGGGGACAAAACAATCAGCCCCAGCATTTT. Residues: CASSRGQNNQPQHF.

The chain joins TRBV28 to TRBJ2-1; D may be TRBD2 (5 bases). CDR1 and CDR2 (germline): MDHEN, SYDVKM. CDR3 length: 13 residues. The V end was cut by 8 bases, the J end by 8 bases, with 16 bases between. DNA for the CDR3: TGTGCCAGCTCCCTCGACCCGGGGTATGAGCAGTTCTTC. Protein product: CASSLDPGYEQFF.

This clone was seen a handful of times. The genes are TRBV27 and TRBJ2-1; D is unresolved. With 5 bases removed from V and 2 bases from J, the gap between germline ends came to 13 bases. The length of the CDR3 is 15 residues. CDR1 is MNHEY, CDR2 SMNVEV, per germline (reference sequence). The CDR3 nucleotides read TGTGCCAGCAGTACCTTCGGGCCGACCTACAATGAGCAGTTCTTC. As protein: CASSTFGPTYNEQFF.

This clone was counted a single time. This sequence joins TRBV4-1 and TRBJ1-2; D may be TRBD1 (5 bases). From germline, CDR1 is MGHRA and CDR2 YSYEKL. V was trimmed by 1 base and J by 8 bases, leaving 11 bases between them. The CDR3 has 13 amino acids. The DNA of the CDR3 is TGCGCCAGCAGCCAAGGACGCCAGGGAGGCTACACCTTC. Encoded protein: CASSQGRQGGYTF.

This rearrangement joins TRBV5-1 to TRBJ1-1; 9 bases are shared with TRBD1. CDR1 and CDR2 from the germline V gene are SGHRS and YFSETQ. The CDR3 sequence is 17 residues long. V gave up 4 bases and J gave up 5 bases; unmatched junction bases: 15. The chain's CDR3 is CASSRSGTGILLTEAFF. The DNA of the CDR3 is TGCGCCAGCAGCCGATCCGGGACAGGGATTCTGTTAACTGAAGCTTTCTTT.

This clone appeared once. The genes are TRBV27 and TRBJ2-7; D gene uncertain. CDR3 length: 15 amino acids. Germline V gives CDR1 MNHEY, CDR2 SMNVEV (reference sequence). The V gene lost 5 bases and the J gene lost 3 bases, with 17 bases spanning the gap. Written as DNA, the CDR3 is TGTGCCAGCAGTCGCACCCGGGCTGGGCGCTACGAGCAGTACTTC. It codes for CASSRTRAGRYEQYF.

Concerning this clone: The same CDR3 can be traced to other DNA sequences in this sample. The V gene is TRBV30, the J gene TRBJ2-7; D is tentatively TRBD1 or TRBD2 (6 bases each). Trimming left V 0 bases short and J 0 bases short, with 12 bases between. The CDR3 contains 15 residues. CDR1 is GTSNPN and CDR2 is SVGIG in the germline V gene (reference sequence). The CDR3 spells CAWSVGGRSSYEQYF. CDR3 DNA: TGTGCCTGGAGTGTAGGGGGGCGAAGCTCCTACGAGCAGTACTTC. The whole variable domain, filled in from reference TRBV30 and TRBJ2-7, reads SQTIHQWPATLVQPVGSPLSLECTVEGTSNPNLYWYRQAAGRGLQLLFYSVGIGQISSEVPQNLSASRPQDRQFILSSKKLLLSDSGFYLCAWSVGGRSSYEQYFGPGTRLTVT.

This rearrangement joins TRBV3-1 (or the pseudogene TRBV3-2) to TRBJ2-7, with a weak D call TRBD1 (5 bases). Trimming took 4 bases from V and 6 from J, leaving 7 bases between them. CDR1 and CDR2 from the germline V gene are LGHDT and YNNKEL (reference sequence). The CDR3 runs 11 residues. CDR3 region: CASSLGREQYF. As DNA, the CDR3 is TGTGCCAGCAGCCTGGGGCGCGAGCAGTACTTC.

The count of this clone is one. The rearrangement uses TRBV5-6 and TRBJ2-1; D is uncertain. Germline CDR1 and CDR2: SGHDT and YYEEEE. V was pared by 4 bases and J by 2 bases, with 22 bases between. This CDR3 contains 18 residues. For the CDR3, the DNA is TGTGCCAGCAGCCCCGCCCTATTCGGCCCCAATACCTACAATGAGCAGTTCTTC. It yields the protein CASSPALFGPNTYNEQFF.

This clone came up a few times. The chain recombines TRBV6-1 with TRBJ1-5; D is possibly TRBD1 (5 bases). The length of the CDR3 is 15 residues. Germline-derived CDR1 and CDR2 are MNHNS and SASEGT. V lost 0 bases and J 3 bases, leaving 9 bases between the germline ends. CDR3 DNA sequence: TGTGCCAGCAGTGAAGCGTTAGGGGTCAATCAGCCCCAGCATTTT. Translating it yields CASSEALGVNQPQHF.

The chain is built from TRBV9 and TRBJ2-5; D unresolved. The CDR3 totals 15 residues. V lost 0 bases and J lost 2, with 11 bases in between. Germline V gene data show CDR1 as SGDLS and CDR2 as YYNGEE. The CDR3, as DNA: TGTGCCAGCAGCGTAGAGGCTACCGGTCAAGAGACCCAGTACTTC. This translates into CASSVEATGQETQYF.

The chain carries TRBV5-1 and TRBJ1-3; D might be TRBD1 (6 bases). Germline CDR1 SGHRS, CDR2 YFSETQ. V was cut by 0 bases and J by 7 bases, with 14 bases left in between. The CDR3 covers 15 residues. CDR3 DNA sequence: TGCGCCAGCAGCTTGGCGGGGGCTCAAGGGAACACCATATATTTT. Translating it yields CASSLAGAQGNTIYF.

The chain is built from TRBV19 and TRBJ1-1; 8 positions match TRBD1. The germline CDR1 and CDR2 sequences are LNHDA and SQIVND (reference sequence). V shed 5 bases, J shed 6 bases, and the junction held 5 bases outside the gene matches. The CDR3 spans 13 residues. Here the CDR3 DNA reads TGTGCCAGTAGTCTCGACAGGGGCCCTGAAGCTTTCTTT. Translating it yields CASSLDRGPEAFF.

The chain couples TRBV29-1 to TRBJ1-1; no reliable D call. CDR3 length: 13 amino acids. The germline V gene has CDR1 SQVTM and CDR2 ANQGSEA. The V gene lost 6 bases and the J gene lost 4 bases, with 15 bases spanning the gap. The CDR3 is CSVKNPGVTEAFF. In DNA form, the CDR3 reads TGCAGCGTGAAGAATCCAGGAGTCACTGAAGCTTTCTTT.

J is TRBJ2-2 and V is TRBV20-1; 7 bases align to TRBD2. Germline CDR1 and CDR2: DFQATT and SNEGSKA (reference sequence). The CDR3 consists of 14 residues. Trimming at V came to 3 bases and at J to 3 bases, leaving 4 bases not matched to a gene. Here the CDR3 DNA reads TGCAGTGCTAGTCGGGGGGTGGACACCGGGGAGCTGTTTTTT. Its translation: CSASRGVDTGELFF.

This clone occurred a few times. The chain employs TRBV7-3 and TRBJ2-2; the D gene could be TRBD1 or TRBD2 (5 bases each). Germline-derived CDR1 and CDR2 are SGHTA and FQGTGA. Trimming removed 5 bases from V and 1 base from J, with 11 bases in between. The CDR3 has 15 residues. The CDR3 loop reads CASSDGTVNTGELFF. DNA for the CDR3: TGTGCCAGCAGCGACGGGACGGTGAACACCGGGGAGCTGTTTTTT.

This CDR3 reads CASSQGPPGAEKLFF. In DNA, the CDR3 is TGCGCCAGCAGCCAAGGTCCCCCAGGGGCAGAAAAACTGTTTTTT. The chain employs TRBV4-1 and TRBJ1-4; possible D gene TRBD1, 6 bases. CDR1 and CDR2 from the germline V gene are MGHRA and YSYEKL. The CDR3 totals 15 residues. Trimming left V 1 base short and J 8 bases short, with 14 bases between.

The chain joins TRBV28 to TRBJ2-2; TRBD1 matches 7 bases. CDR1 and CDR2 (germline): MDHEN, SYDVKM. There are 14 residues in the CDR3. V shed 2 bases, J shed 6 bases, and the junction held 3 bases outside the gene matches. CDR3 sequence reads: CASSLGGQAGELFF. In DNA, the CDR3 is TGTGCCAGCAGTTTAGGCGGACAGGCCGGGGAGCTGTTTTTT.

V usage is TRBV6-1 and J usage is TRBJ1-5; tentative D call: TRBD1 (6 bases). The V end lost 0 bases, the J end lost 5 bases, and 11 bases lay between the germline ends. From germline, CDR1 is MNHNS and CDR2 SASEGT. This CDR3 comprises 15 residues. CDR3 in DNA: TGTGCCAGCAGTGAAGCGACAGGTTTTTATCAGCCCCAGCATTTT. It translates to CASSEATGFYQPQHF.